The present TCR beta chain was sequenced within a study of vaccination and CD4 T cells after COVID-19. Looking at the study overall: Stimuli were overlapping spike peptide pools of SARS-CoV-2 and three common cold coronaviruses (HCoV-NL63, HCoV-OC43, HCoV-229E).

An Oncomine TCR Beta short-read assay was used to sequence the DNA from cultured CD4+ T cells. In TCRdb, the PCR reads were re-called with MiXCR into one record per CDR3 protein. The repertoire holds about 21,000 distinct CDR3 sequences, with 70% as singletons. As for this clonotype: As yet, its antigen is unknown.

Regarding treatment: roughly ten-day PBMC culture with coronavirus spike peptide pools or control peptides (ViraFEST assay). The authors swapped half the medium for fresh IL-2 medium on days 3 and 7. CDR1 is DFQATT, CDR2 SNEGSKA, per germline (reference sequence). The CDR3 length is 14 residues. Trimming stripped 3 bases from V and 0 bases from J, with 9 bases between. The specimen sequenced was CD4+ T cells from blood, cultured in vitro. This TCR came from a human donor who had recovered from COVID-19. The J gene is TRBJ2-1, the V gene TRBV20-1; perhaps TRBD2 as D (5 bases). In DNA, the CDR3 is TGCAGTGCTAGTAGGGAGAGCTCCTACAATGAGCAGTTCTTC. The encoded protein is CSASRESSYNEQFF.